The next 4 T cell receptor beta chains were all read from a single sample in a study of shared clonotypes between healthy human individuals. Produced via immunoSEQ multiplex PCR; TCRdb's table is partial and in-frame only. The repertoire holds around 2.1 million clones, with just over 90% as singletons. Only CD45RO-negative cells positively selected for CCR7 counted as naive CD8 cells, so terminally differentiated effector memory CD45RA+ cells were excluded. The sequencing input was naive CD8+ T cells from PBMCs. Receptors were obtained from a man aged 18 to 30 in good health. Some clones in this sample may be carry-over from other donors' samples.

Details on this clone: In the same sample, other DNA sequences code for this CDR3. The chain joins TRBV7-6 to TRBJ2-7, with 8 bases matching TRBD2. J gave up 6 bases and V 1 base, and 5 bases lay outside the gene matches. This CDR3 has 14 amino acids. Germline CDR1 reads SGHVS; CDR2 reads FNYEAQ. The CDR3 nucleotides read TGTGCCAGCAGCTTAGGTCGGGAGGGCCTCGAGCAGTACTTC. It is translated as CASSLGREGLEQYF.

The chain uses TRBV6-1 and TRBJ2-7; D not certain. Looked up from germline, CDR1 is MNHNS and CDR2 is SASEGT. V dropped 2 bases and J dropped 2 bases, with 7 bases sitting between them. The CDR3 is 13 amino acids. The DNA for the CDR3 is TGTGCCAGCAGTGAATGGTGGGCCTACGAGCAGTACTTC. Translating it yields CASSEWWAYEQYF.

This clone came up a few times. This chain joins TRBV6-1 and TRBJ1-1; 7 positions match TRBD1. CDR1 and CDR2 from the germline V gene are MNHNS and SASEGT. The CDR3 is made up of 15 amino acids. V shed 6 bases and J 3 bases; nucleotides not matched to a gene: 10. In DNA, the CDR3 is TGTGCCAGCAGGGGAAGACAGGGAAGCTACACTGAAGCTTTCTTT. This translates into CASRGRQGSYTEAFF.

On this clone: Different DNA sequences within this sample yield the same CDR3. The chain has TRBV27 and TRBJ2-4; D is undetermined. This CDR3 is 14 amino acids long. The germline gives CDR1 MNHEY, CDR2 SMNVEV (reference sequence). V lost 5 bases, J lost 0 bases, and 8 bases lay in between. The CDR3 sequence is CASSAGLAKNIQYF. The CDR3 DNA reads as TGTGCCAGCAGTGCCGGCCTAGCCAAAAACATTCAGTACTTC.